This T cell receptor (beta chain) was observed in a study of cytomegalovirus exposure and HLA in healthy donors (dated by TCRdb to the late 2010s). About the full investigation: In an earlier analysis of some 610 of the donors, 276 Gb of sequence data and approximately 100 million unique TCR beta sequences from roughly 190 million T cells were reported. All discovery cohort repertoires had been generated using a single sequencing platform. Because of strong linkage in the cohort, roughly five DR-DQ haplotypes were treated as single units for association and clustering. Typing coverage differed by locus: A, B, C, DRB1 and DQB1 were typed in about 629-640 donors, DQA1 in around 500, DPA1 in 600 to 610, and DPB1 in around 440. Among around 400 genotyped donors of the cohort, an average of around 250,000 unique TCR beta nucleotide sequences was sequenced per donor, of which roughly 18% were non-productive. To decide whether each TCR beta V gene segment behaved as functional or pseudogenic, an earlier analysis of approximately 620 of the donors relied on high-throughput TCR beta sequencing. Roughly 310 gigabases of sequencing data and tens of millions of unique TCR sequences were included in an early release covering roughly 700 HLA-typed donors. The study profiled the T cell repertoires of 666 subjects by immunosequencing and related them to cytomegalovirus serostatus. A later genetic analysis took genome-wide SNP genotypes for about 60% of the roughly 670 donors and used that subset as a discovery cohort. Class I and class II HLA loci were covered by the typing at four-digit resolution. To predict cytomegalovirus infection status, the study combined high-throughput TCR immunosequencing, statistical association of individual TCRs with disease status, and machine learning. In addition to the first cohort of around 670 subjects, a separate validation cohort of some 120 different subjects was used. The later analysis used no new phenotypic data to find candidate immune exposures, relying instead on TCR beta sequences and their occurrence across donors. Alongside the repertoire data, information on donor age, sex, ethnicity and CMV serostatus was compiled. Of the 350 to 400 genotyped donors, around 81% fell in the genetic ancestry cluster associated with self-reported Caucasian donors. To study patterns of TCR occurrence, a later analysis re-analyzed previously published TCR beta repertoires from 550 to 800 donors and added high-resolution HLA genotyping. The study aimed to test whether cataloging public T cell receptors could reveal signatures of past pathogen exposure.

In regard to this clone: Its specific antigen is unknown. No much larger clonotype is one base removed from it; base qualities were not supplied.

The cohort comprised 550 to 700 healthy bone marrow donors. Cohort members were all nominally healthy when sampled, although unrecorded immune exposures were likely present. The donor was CMV seropositive and belonged to the group of 250 to 300 seropositive cohort members. Every donor gave a peripheral blood sample, and the peripheral blood mononuclear cells from that sample were used for TCR beta sequencing. The Qiagen DNeasy Blood Extraction Kit was used to extract genomic DNA from the blood cell samples. Summary of the overall study and its limitations: According to the authors, the approach could potentially be generalized to other disease states and immunological phenotypes. In vitro tests confirmed that a few of the cytomegalovirus-associated TCR beta chains recognize cytomegalovirus antigens. In a later analysis, the rate of TCR association differed among HLA loci, with DRB1 alleles having the most associated TCRs and HLA-C alleles having the fewest. HLA typing was unavailable for some donors at each locus, so association tests used only the typed subset. Because counts were too low, some 17 rarely observed V segments, including chromosome 9 orphons, were excluded from the earlier analysis of 587 of the donors. The study listed approximately 150 TCR beta chains as associated with cytomegalovirus. Only TCR beta chains were sequenced in this cohort, and the absence of alpha or paired-chain data limited detectable features. Roughly uniform sequencing depth across donors was assumed in presence/absence analyses, although this assumption may not hold. Several of the top co-occurrence clusters appeared to be linked to parvovirus B19, influenza, CMV and Epstein-Barr virus, according to a later analysis. In an earlier analysis of fewer than 750 of the donors, most TCR beta V segments were observed in productive rearrangements about 90% or about 30% of the time, broadly matching IMGT annotations. According to a later genetic analysis, donors in an Asian-associated ancestry cluster had fewer N-insertions in productive TCRs than the approximately 690-donor mean. At a false discovery rate of 0.05, a later analysis linked roughly 17,000 TCR beta sequences to specific HLA alleles. Most TCR sequences were observed very rarely across donors, whereas some public TCRs were present in many individuals. A further reported finding was that TCR beta sequences accurately predicted the HLA-A and HLA-B alleles for most subjects in the first cohort. Cytomegalovirus status was reported to be diagnosed by the classifier with high specificity and sensitivity in both the original and validation cohorts. Correlated functional status among segregating V segments might reflect linkage disequilibrium, but an unknown experimental factor could not be ruled out. A later genetic analysis associated a missense DCLRE1C variant with V-gene and J-gene trimming of TCR beta chains, and an independent cohort replicated the association. In a later analysis, most CMV-associated TCR beta chains were found to appear HLA-restricted, with HLA associations seemingly driven largely by CMV exposure. A cluster of highly shared sequence variants was judged likely to be a technical artifact of the sequencing pipeline. When HLA alleles, especially DR and DQ, strongly co-occurred, TCR associations were difficult to assign to individual alleles. CMV serostatus was the only immune exposure information available for the cohort. A later analysis found that HLA-associated TCR beta chains were more clonally expanded and had lower generation probabilities than equally common non-associated chains.

The method was the immunoSEQ multiplex PCR assay. For the multiplex PCR, a mixture combining 60 forward primers for TCR Vbeta segments and 13 reverse primers for TCR Jbeta segments was used. The CDR3 region of rearranged TCR beta genes was amplified from genomic DNA with a multiplex PCR assay. The Illumina HiSeq System was used to sequence the amplified TCR beta libraries as 87-base-pair reads. Under the source paper's analysis protocol: A later analysis counted 75 million to 100 million unique TCR beta chains across the roughly 700 repertoires, and 10 million to 12 million of these chains were shared by at least two donors. Raw reads were error-corrected and collapsed into unique sequences by a nearest-neighbor algorithm in which closely related sequences were merged to remove PCR and sequencing errors. To assign V, D and J gene segments, CDR3 sequences were aligned to IMGT reference sequences. Each retained sequence needed at least a six-nucleotide match to both a V gene segment and a J gene segment. Rearrangements were called productive when the CDR3 lacked stop codons and stayed in frame with V and J; all others were non-productive. Following IMGT convention, CDR3 was defined as the stretch from the second conserved V-encoded cysteine to the conserved J-encoded phenylalanine. In an earlier analysis of roughly 580 of the donors, sequences lacking an unambiguous match to a single V gene segment were excluded. In an earlier analysis of roughly 500 of the donors, V segments were called functional above 56.7% productive rearrangements and were called segregating when the between-donor standard deviation exceeded 5%. A statistical classification framework was built for diagnosing cytomegalovirus status from the catalog of TCR beta chain sequences. In a later analysis, TCR nucleotide sequences were compared against IMGT/GENE-DB human TR gene sequences so that V and J genes could be assigned. Using the TCRdist pipeline, a later analysis assigned CDR3 sequences along with most-parsimonious VDJ recombination scenarios. In a later analysis, each TCR beta chain was defined by its CDR3 amino acid sequence together with its V-gene family, and reads lacking a unique V-gene family were excluded. To address suspected cross-contamination and a sequencing artifact, a later analysis removed a few hundred highly shared, low-generation-probability nucleotide sequences. For each public chain, a later analysis derived a clonal expansion index from normalized ranks of inferred template counts within each repertoire. In a later analysis, generation probabilities were computed using a VDJ recombination model fitted to out-of-frame rearrangements, and the results were checked against IGoR. In a later analysis, TCR-TCR, TCR-HLA and TCR-CMV co-occurrence was scored with hypergeometric tests, and a repertoire-size bias correction was applied to TCR pairs. To estimate false discovery rates, a later analysis permuted the HLA or CMV assignments 20 times. In a later analysis, co-occurring TCRs were grouped using DBSCAN, with TCRdist sequence similarity added in when clustering inside HLA-allele-positive subsets. For co-occurrence clustering, repertoires with fewer than 30,000 or more than 120,000 public chains were excluded, along with a handful of repertoires with anomalous nucleotide sharing. Entries here come from immuneACCESS through TCRdb and include only in-frame sequences with V and J called. Some clones fail to appear in such tables; in the studies checked, an unresolved V gene covers under half of the shortfall, and the cause of the remainder is unknown. The D gene and trimming were derived from the DNA, and the V and J assignments and clone size from that table. The sample contains 130,000 or so clones, less than 75% of them found a single time. The ten largest make up around 2.1% of the sample.

The sequence derives from a woman aged 40 to 55 in good health and CMV-seropositive. The sequenced material came from PBMCs.

The CDR3 corresponds to CASTPPGLASTGELFF. The DNA sequence reads TGTGCCAGCACTCCGCCGGGACTAGCGTCCACCGGGGAGCTGTTTTTT. The rearranged chain carries TRBV11-2 and TRBJ2-2; 10 bases in the junction line up with TRBD2. The germline V gene gives CDR1 as SGHAT and CDR2 as FQNNGV. CDR3 length: 16 amino acids, cysteine to phenylalanine. Of the read, only the CDR3 DNA is kept; its 48 bases are in frame from base 1. Trimming takes 7 bases off V and 4 bases off J; junction bases not matched to a gene: 9.